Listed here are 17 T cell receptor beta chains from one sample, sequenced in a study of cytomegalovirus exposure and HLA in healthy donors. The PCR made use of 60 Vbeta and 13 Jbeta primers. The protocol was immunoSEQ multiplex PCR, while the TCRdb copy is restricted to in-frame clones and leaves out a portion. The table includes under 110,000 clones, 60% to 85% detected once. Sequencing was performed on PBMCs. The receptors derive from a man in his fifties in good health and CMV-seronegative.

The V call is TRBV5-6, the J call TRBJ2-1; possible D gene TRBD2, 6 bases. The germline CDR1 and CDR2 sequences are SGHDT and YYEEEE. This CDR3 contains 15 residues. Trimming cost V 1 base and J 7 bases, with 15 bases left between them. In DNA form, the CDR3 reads TGTGCCAGCAGCTTGCTAGGGACTCAGACGAATGAGCAGTTCTTC. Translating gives CASSLLGTQTNEQFF.

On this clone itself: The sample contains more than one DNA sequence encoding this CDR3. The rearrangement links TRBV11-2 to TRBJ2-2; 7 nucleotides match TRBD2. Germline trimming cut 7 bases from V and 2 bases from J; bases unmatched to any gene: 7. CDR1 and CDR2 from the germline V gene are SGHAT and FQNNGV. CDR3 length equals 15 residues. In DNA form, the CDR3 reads TGTGCCAGCACCCCAGCGGGAAAAAACACCGGGGAGCTGTTTTTT. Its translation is CASTPAGKNTGELFF. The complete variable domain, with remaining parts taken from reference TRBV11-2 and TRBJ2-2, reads EAGVAQSPRYKIIEKRQSVAFWCNPISGHATLYWYQQILGQGPKLLIQFQNNGVVDDSQLPKDRFSAERLKGVDSTLKIQPAKLEDSAVYLCASTPAGKNTGELFFGEGSRLTVL.

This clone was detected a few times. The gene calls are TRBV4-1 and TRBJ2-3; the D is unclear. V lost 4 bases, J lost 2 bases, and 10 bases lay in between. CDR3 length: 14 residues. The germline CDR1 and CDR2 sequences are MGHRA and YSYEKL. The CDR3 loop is CASSLTTLTDTQYF. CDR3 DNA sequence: TGCGCCAGCAGCCTCACGACTCTCACAGATACGCAGTATTTT.

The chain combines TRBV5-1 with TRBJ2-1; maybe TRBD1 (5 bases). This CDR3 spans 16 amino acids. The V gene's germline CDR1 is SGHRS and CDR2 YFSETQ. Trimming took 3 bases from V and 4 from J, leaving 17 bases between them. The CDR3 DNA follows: TGCGCCAGCAGCTCTGACCACAGGAGTAGATACAATGAGCAGTTCTTC. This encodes CASSSDHRSRYNEQFF. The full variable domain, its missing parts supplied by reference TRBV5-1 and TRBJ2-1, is KAGVTQTPRYLIKTRGQQVTLSCSPISGHRSVSWYQQTPGQGLQFLFEYFSETQRNKGNFPGRFSGRQFSNSRSEMNVSTLELGDSALYLCASSSDHRSRYNEQFFGPGTRLTVL.

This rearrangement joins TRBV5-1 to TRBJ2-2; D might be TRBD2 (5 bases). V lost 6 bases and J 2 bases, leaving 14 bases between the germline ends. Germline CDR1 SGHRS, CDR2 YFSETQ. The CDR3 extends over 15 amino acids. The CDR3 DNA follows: TGCGCCAGCAAAAGAGCGGACCCAAACACCGGGGAGCTGTTTTTT. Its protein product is CASKRADPNTGELFF.

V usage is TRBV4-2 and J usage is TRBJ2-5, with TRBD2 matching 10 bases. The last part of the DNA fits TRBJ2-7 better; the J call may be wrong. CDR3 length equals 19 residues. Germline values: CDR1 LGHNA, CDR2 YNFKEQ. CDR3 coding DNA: TGTGCCAGCAGCCAAGGGAATAGGCCTAGCGGGAGTCGAATCGACGAGCAGTACTTC. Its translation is CASSQGNRPSGSRIDEQYF.

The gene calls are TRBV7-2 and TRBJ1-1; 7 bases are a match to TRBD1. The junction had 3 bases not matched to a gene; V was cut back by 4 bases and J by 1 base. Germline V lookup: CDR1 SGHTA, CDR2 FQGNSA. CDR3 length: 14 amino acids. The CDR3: CASSSQGRNTEAFF. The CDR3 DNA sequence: TGTGCCAGCAGCTCACAGGGGAGGAACACTGAAGCTTTCTTT.

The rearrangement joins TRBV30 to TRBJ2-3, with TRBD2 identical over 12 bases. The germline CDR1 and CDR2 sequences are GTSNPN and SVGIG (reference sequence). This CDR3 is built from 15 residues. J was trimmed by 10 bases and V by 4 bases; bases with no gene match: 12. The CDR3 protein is CAWKPSGRATRSQYF. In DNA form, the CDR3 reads TGTGCCTGGAAGCCTAGCGGGAGGGCAACACGGTCGCAGTATTTT.

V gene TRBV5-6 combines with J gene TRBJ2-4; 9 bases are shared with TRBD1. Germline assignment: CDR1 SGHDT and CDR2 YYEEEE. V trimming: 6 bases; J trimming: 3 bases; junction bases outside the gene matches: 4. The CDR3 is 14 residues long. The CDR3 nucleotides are TGTGCCAGCACGGGACAGGGTGACAAAAACATTCAGTACTTC. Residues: CASTGQGDKNIQYF.

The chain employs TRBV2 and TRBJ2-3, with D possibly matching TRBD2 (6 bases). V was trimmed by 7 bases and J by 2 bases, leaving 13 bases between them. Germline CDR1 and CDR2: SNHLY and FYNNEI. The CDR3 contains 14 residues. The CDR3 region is CASTGVAATDTQYF. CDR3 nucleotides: TGTGCCAGCACGGGGGTAGCGGCCACAGATACGCAGTATTTT.

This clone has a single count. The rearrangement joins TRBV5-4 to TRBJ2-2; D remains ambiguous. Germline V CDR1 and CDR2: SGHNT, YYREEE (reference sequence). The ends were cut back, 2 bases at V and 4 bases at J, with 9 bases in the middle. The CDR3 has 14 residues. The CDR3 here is CASSFRFGTGELFF. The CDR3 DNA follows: TGTGCCAGCAGCTTCAGGTTCGGCACCGGGGAGCTGTTTTTT.

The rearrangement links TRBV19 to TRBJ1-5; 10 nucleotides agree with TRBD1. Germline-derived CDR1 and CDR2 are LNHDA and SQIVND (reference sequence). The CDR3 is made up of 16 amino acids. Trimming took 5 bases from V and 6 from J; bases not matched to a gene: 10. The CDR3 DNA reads TGTGCCAGTAGTTTCTCCAGGACAGGGGGACGTCAGCCCCAGCATTTT. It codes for CASSFSRTGGRQPQHF.

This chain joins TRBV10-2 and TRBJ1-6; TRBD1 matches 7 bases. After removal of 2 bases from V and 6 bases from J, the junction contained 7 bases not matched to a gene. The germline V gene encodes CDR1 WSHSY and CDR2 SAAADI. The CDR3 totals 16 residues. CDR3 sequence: CASSEPEGQINSPLHF. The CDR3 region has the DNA TGCGCCAGCAGTGAGCCAGAGGGACAGATTAATTCACCCCTCCACTTT.

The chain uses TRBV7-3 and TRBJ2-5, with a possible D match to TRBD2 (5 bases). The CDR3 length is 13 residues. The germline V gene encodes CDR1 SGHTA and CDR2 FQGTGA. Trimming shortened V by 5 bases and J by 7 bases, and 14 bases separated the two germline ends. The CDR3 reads CASSPGSSATQYF. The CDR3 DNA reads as TGTGCCAGCAGCCCGGGGAGTTCTGCGACCCAGTACTTC.

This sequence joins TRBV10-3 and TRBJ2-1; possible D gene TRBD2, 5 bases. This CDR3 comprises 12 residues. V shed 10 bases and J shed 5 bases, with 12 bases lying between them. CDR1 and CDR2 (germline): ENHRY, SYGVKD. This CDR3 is CATLGRDNEQFF. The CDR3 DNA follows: TGTGCCACCTTGGGGAGAGACAATGAGCAGTTCTTC.

CDR3 region: CASSLLGYEQYF. In DNA, the CDR3 is TGTGCCAGCAGTCTGTTGGGCTACGAGCAGTACTTC. This rearrangement joins TRBV28 to TRBJ2-5; no firm D call. The DNA end is a closer match to TRBJ2-7, so the J assignment may be wrong. The CDR3 runs to 12 residues. Germline V CDR1 and CDR2: MDHEN, SYDVKM.

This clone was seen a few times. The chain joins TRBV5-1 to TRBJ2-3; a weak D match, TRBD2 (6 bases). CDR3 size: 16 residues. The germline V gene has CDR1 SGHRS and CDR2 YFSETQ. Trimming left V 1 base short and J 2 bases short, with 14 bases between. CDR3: CASSLRTGEVTDTQYF. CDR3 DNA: TGCGCCAGCAGCTTGAGGACGGGGGAGGTCACAGATACGCAGTATTTT.